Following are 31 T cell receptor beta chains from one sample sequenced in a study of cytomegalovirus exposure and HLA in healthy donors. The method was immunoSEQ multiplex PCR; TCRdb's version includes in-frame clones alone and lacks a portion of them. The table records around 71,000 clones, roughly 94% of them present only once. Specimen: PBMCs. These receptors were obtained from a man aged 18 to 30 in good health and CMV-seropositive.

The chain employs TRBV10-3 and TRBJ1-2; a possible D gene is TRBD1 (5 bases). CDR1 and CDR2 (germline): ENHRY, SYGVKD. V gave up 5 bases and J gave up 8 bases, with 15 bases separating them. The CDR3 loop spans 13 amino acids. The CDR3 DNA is TGTGCCATCAGTATGGACGGGGGAGAGGGCTACACCTTC. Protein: CAISMDGGEGYTF.

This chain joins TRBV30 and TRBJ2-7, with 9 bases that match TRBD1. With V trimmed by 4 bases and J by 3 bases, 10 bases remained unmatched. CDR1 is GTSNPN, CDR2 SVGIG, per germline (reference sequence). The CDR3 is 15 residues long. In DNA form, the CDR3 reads TGTGCCTGGACCTACGGGACAGGGCCCCTCTACGAGCAGTACTTC. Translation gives CAWTYGTGPLYEQYF.

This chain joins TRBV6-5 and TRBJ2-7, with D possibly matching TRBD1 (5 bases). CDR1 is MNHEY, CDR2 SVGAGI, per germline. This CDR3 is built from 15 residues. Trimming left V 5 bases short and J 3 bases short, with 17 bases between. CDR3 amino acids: CASSPQSSTGYEQYF. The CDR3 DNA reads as TGTGCCAGCAGTCCGCAGTCTTCTACAGGCTACGAGCAGTACTTC.

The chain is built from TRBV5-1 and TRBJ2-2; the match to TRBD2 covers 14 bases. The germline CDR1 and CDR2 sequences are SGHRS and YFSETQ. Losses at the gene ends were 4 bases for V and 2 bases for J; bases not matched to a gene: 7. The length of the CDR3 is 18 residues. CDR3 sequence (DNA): TGCGCCAGCAGCGGGGGGACTAGCGGGGGAGAAAACACCGGGGAGCTGTTTTTT. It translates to CASSGGTSGGENTGELFF. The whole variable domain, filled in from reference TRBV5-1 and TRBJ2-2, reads KAGVTQTPRYLIKTRGQQVTLSCSPISGHRSVSWYQQTPGQGLQFLFEYFSETQRNKGNFPGRFSGRQFSNSRSEMNVSTLELGDSALYLCASSGGTSGGENTGELFFGEGSRLTVL.

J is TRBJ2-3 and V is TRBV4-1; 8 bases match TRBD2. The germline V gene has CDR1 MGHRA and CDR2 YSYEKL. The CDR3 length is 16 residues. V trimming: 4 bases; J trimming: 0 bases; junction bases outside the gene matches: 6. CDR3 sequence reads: CASSLTRGGSTDTQYF. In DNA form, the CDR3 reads TGCGCCAGCAGCCTTACCCGGGGGGGTAGCACAGATACGCAGTATTTT.

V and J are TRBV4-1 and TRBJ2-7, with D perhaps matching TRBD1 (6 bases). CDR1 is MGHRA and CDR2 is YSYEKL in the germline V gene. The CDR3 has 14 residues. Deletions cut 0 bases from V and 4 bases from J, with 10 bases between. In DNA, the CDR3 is TGCGCCAGCAGCCAAGACCAGGGGAGTTACGAGCAGTACTTC. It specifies CASSQDQGSYEQYF.

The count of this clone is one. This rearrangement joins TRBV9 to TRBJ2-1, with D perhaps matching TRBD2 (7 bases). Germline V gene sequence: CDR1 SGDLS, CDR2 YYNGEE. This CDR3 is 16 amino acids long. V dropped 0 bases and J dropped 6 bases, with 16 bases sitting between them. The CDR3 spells CASSVEVGGGLNEQFF. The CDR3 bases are TGTGCCAGCAGCGTAGAAGTTGGCGGGGGCCTCAATGAGCAGTTCTTC.

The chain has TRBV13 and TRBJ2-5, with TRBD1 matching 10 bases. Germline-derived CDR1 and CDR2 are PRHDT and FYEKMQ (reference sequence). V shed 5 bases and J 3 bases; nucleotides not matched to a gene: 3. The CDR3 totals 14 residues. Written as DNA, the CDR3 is TGTGCCAGCAGCCACGGGACAGGGGAAGAGACCCAGTACTTC. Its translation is CASSHGTGEETQYF.

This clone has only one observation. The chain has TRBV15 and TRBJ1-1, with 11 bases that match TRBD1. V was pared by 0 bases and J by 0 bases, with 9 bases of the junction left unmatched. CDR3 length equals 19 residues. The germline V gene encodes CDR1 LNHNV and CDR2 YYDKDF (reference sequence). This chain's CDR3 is CATSRDGRGQGVLNTEAFF. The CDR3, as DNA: TGTGCCACCAGCAGAGATGGGAGGGGACAGGGGGTTCTGAACACTGAAGCTTTCTTT.

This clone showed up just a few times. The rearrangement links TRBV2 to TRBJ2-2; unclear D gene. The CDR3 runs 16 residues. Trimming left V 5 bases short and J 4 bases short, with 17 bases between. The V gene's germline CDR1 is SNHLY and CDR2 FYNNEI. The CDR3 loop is CASSPVILVGTGELFF. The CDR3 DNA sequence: TGTGCCAGCAGTCCCGTGATCCTAGTGGGCACCGGGGAGCTGTTTTTT.

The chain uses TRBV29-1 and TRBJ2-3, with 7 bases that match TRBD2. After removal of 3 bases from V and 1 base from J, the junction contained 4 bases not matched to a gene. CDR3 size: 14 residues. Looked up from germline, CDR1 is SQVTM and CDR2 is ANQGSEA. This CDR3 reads CSVDVGRGTDTQYF. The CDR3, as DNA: TGCAGCGTTGATGTGGGGAGGGGCACAGATACGCAGTATTTT.

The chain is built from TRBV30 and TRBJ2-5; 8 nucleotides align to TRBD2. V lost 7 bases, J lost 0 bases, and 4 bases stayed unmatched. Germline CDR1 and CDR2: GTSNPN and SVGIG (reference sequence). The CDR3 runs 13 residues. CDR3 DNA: TGTGCCTTCTCCGGGGGGGACCAAGAGACCCAGTACTTC. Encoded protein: CAFSGGDQETQYF.

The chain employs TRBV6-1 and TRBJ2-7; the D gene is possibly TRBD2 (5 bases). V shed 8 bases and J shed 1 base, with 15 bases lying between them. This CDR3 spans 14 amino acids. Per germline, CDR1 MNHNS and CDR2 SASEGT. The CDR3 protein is CASPERVASYEQYF. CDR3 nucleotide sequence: TGTGCCAGCCCCGAGAGGGTGGCGTCCTACGAGCAGTACTTC.

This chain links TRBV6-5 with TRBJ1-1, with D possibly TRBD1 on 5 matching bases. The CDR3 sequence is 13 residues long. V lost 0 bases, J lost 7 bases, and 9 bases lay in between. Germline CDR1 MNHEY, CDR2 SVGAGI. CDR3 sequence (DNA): TGTGCCAGCAGTTACTCAGGGGCAGTTGAAGCTTTCTTT. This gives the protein CASSYSGAVEAFF.

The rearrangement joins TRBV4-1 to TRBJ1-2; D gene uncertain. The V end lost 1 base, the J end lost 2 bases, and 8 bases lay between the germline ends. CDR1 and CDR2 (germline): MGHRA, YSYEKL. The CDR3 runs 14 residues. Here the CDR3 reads CASSQAGGNYGYTF. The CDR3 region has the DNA TGCGCCAGCAGCCAAGCAGGAGGGAACTATGGCTACACCTTC.

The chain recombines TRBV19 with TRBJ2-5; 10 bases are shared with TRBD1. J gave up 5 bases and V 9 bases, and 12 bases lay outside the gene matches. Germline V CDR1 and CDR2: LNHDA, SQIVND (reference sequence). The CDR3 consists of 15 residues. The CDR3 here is CASRAGQGLRETQYF. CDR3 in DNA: TGTGCCAGCAGGGCGGGACAGGGGCTGAGGGAGACCCAGTACTTC.

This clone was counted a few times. This CDR3 reads CASSVASRSSTGELFF. In DNA form, the CDR3 reads TGTGCCAGCAGCGTAGCGAGCAGGTCGAGCACCGGGGAGCTGTTTTTT. The rearrangement joins TRBV9 to TRBJ2-2; no definite D call. Trimming took off 0 bases at V and 4 bases at J, with 13 bases between the two ends. The CDR3 runs to 16 residues. CDR1 is SGDLS, CDR2 YYNGEE, per germline.

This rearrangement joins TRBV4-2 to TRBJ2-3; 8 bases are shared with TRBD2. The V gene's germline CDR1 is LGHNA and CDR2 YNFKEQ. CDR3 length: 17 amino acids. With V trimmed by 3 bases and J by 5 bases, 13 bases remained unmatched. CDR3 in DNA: TGTGCCAGCAGCCACGTAGTCGGGGGGGCCTTAATAGATACGCAGTATTTT. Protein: CASSHVVGGALIDTQYF.

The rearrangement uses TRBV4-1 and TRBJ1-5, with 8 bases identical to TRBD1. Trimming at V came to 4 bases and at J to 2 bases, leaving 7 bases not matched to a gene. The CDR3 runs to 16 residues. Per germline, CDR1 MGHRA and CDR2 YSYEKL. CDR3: CASSPSPGGGNQPQHF. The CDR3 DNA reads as TGCGCCAGCAGCCCATCTCCAGGGGGCGGCAATCAGCCCCAGCATTTT.

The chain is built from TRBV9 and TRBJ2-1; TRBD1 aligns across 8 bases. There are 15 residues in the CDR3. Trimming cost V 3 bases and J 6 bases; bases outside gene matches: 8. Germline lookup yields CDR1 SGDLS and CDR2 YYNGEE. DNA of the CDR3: TGTGCCAGCAGCGCCTCGGGACAGGTTTCCAATGAGCAGTTCTTC. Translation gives CASSASGQVSNEQFF.

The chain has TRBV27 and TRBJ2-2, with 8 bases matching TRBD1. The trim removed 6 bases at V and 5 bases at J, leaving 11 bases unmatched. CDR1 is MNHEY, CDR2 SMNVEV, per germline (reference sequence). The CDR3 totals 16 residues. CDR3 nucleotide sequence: TGTGCCAGCAGCTACAGGGGGTCCCAGTCAACCGGGGAGCTGTTTTTT. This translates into CASSYRGSQSTGELFF.

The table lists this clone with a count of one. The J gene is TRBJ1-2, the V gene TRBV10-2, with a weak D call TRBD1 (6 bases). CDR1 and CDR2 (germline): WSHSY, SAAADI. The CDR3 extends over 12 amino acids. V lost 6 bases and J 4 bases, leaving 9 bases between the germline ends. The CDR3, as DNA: TGCGCCAGCAGCAGGACAGCCTATGGCTACACCTTC. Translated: CASSRTAYGYTF.

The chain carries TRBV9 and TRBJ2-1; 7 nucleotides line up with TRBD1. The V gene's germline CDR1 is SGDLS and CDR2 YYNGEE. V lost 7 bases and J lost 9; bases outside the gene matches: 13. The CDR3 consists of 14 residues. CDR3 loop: CASSSGGNPREQFF. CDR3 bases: TGTGCCAGCTCTTCAGGGGGAAACCCCCGTGAGCAGTTCTTC.

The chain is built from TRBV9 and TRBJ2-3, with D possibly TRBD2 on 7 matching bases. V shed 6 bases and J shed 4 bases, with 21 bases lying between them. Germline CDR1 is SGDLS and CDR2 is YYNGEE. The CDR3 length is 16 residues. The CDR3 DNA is TGTGCCAGCAAACGCGGAGGCGGGGGCGCCGCAGATACGCAGTATTTT. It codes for CASKRGGGGAADTQYF.

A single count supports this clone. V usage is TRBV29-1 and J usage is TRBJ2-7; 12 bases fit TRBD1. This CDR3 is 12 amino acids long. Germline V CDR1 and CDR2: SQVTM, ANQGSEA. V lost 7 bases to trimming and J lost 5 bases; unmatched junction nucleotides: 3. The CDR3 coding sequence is TGCAGCGCTGGGACAGGGGGCGACGAGCAGTACTTC. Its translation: CSAGTGGDEQYF.

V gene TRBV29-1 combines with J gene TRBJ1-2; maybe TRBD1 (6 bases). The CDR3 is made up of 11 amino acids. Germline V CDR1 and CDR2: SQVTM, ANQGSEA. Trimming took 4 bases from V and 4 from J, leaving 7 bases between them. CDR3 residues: CSVAGVYGYTF. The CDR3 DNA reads TGCAGCGTTGCAGGGGTCTATGGCTACACCTTC.

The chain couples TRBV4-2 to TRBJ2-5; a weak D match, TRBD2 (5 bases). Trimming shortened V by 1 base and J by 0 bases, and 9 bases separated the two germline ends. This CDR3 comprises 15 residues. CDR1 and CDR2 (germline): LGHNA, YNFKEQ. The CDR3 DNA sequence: TGTGCCAGCAGCCAAGGGGAGCGGAACCAAGAGACCCAGTACTTC. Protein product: CASSQGERNQETQYF.

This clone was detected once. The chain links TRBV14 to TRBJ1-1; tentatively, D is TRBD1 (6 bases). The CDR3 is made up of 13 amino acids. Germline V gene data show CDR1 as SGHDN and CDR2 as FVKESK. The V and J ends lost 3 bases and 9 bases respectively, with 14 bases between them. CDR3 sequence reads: CASSHLGHWKAFF. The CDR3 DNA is TGTGCCAGCAGCCACCTGGGACATTGGAAAGCTTTCTTT.

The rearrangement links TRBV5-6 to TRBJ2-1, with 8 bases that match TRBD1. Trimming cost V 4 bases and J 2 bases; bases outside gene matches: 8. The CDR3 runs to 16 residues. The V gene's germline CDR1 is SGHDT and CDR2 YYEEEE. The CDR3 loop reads CASSLLGQDTYNEQFF. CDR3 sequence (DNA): TGTGCCAGCAGCCTACTGGGACAGGATACCTACAATGAGCAGTTCTTC.

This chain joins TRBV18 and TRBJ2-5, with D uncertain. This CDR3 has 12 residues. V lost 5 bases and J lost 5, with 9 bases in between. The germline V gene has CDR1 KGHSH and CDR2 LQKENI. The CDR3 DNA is TGTGCCAGCTCAACATATGTGGAGACCCAGTACTTC. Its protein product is CASSTYVETQYF.

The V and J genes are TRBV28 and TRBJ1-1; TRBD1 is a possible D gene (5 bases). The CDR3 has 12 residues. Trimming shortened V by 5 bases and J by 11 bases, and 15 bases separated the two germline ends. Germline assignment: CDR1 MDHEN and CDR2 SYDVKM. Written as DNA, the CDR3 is TGTGCCAGCAGTCAACAGGCGACTGGGGCTTTCTTT. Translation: CASSQQATGAFF.